These T cell receptor beta chains were read from a single sample in a study of T cell responses to AZD1222 COVID-19 vaccine. Data came from immunoSEQ multiplex PCR; TCRdb stores just in-frame clones and leaves some out. This table has roughly 50,000 clones, 60% to 85% appearing once. The specimen comprised peripheral blood, sampled on day 0 of AZD1222 vaccination. Receptors originate from an adult in good health. Each CDR3 is given with its conserved first and last residue. Each record gives: CDR3 protein, CDR3 length, V gene, J gene.

cdr3_aa: CASQLRTGPNTGELFF
cdr3_length: 16
v_call: TRBV11-3
j_call: TRBJ2-2

cdr3_aa: CASSPDQPYRGRGETQYF
cdr3_length: 18
v_call: TRBV27
j_call: TRBJ2-5

cdr3_aa: CASSLPGKNTEAFF
cdr3_length: 14
v_call: TRBV5-6
j_call: TRBJ1-1

cdr3_aa: CSVEGWGNNEKLFF
cdr3_length: 14
v_call: TRBV29-1
j_call: TRBJ1-4

cdr3_aa: CASSLRPSGSGTDTQYF
cdr3_length: 17
v_call: TRBV7-6
j_call: TRBJ2-3

cdr3_aa: CASSLLRQINYGYTF
cdr3_length: 15
v_call: TRBV5-5
j_call: TRBJ1-2

cdr3_aa: CASSLQGTETGELFF
cdr3_length: 15
v_call: TRBV5-4
j_call: TRBJ2-2

cdr3_aa: CASSSSTGGETQYF
cdr3_length: 14
v_call: TRBV5-1
j_call: TRBJ2-5

cdr3_aa: CASSSFTGGGYTF
cdr3_length: 13
v_call: TRBV11-2
j_call: TRBJ1-2

cdr3_aa: CPPTTGGDTDTQYF
cdr3_length: 14
v_call: TRBV5-1
j_call: TRBJ2-3

cdr3_aa: CASSGQGVYGYTF
cdr3_length: 13
v_call: TRBV28
j_call: TRBJ1-2

cdr3_aa: CASSSEGPGTDTQYF
cdr3_length: 15
v_call: TRBV5-1
j_call: TRBJ2-3

cdr3_aa: CASSSGQGAIYEQYF
cdr3_length: 15
v_call: TRBV5-4
j_call: TRBJ2-7

cdr3_aa: CASSGGNTGELFF
cdr3_length: 13
v_call: TRBV5-1
j_call: TRBJ2-2

cdr3_aa: CASSVALAISYNEQFF
cdr3_length: 16
v_call: TRBV9
j_call: TRBJ2-1

cdr3_aa: CASSLVDGEKLFF
cdr3_length: 13
v_call: TRBV7-2
j_call: TRBJ1-4

cdr3_aa: CASSPDRGNEKLFF
cdr3_length: 14
v_call: TRBV5-1
j_call: TRBJ1-4

cdr3_aa: CASSPQGSAFF
cdr3_length: 11
v_call: TRBV28
j_call: TRBJ1-1

cdr3_aa: CASSERQGLGNQPQHF
cdr3_length: 16
v_call: TRBV28
j_call: TRBJ1-5

cdr3_aa: CAWSVRTGEAFF
cdr3_length: 12
v_call: TRBV30
j_call: TRBJ1-1

cdr3_aa: CASSLSAGGRGTDTQYF
cdr3_length: 17
v_call: TRBV2
j_call: TRBJ2-3

cdr3_aa: CASSGTGGGFNEQFF
cdr3_length: 15
v_call: TRBV2
j_call: TRBJ2-1

cdr3_aa: CASSLEQGVHNEQFF
cdr3_length: 15
v_call: TRBV5-1
j_call: TRBJ2-1

cdr3_aa: CASWTYRVSRNTEAFF
cdr3_length: 16
v_call: TRBV27
j_call: TRBJ1-1

cdr3_aa: CASSESGGHNSPLHF
cdr3_length: 15
v_call: TRBV25-1
j_call: TRBJ1-6

cdr3_aa: CASSSGAGKETQYF
cdr3_length: 14
v_call: TRBV7-2
j_call: TRBJ2-5

cdr3_aa: CAISETGTGRGEKLFF
cdr3_length: 16
v_call: TRBV10-3
j_call: TRBJ1-4

cdr3_aa: CASRLAGGHGTDTQYF
cdr3_length: 16
v_call: TRBV28
j_call: TRBJ2-3

cdr3_aa: CASSLRGVEQYF
cdr3_length: 12
v_call: TRBV12-3/TRBV12-4
j_call: TRBJ2-7

cdr3_aa: CASSLNQGASDTEAFF
cdr3_length: 16
v_call: TRBV28
j_call: TRBJ1-1

cdr3_aa: CASSAPSGINTGELFF
cdr3_length: 16
v_call: TRBV6-6
j_call: TRBJ2-2

cdr3_aa: CASSETGRGHGELFF
cdr3_length: 15
v_call: TRBV2
j_call: TRBJ2-2

cdr3_aa: CATSDYLNNEQFF
cdr3_length: 13
v_call: TRBV24-1
j_call: TRBJ2-1

cdr3_aa: CASSLYEGEAFF
cdr3_length: 12
v_call: TRBV5-8
j_call: TRBJ1-1

cdr3_aa: CASQGIPYNSPLHF
cdr3_length: 14
v_call: TRBV2
j_call: TRBJ1-6

cdr3_aa: CASSSLIRDRVAKNIQYF
cdr3_length: 18
v_call: TRBV5-5
j_call: TRBJ2-4

cdr3_aa: CASSVEGGLGTEAFF
cdr3_length: 15
v_call: TRBV9
j_call: TRBJ1-1

cdr3_aa: CASSLGQGIFGNTIYF
cdr3_length: 16
v_call: TRBV7-9
j_call: TRBJ1-3

cdr3_aa: CASSLGQGYTDTQYF
cdr3_length: 15
v_call: TRBV5-6
j_call: TRBJ2-3

cdr3_aa: CASSSTGSREQYF
cdr3_length: 13
v_call: TRBV12-3/TRBV12-4
j_call: TRBJ2-7

cdr3_aa: CASSSPATGELFF
cdr3_length: 13
v_call: TRBV5-5
j_call: TRBJ2-2

cdr3_aa: CASTVSQSSYNEQFF
cdr3_length: 15
v_call: TRBV6-5
j_call: TRBJ2-1